Listed below are T cell receptor beta chains from one sample, sequenced in a study of somatic mutations in cytotoxic T cells in rheumatoid arthritis. Sequenced by immunoSEQ multiplex PCR; TCRdb stores in-frame clones only, minus some. Of roughly 20,000 clones in the sample, about two thirds were seen once. What was sequenced was CD8+ T cells sorted from blood. These receptors were obtained from an adult with rheumatoid arthritis. Both conserved end residues are part of each CDR3. Each record gives: V gene, clone size, CDR3 length, J gene, D gene, CDR3 DNA, CDR3 protein. A D gene is named only where the DNA matches it firmly. For some rows the clone size is stated as once, few or many, or as a class when expanded; others skip it.

v_gene: TRBV5-4
abundance: NA
len: 13
j_gene: TRBJ1-1
d_gene: NA
CDR3nt: TGTGCCAGCAGCGGACAGCGAAACACTGAAGCTTTCTTT
CDR3aa: CASSGQRNTEAFF

v_gene: TRBV4-3
abundance: NA
len: 15
j_gene: TRBJ1-2
d_gene: NA
CDR3nt: TGCGCCAGCAGCCAAGTGAACAGGCAACTCTATGGCTACACCTTC
CDR3aa: CASSQVNRQLYGYTF

v_gene: TRBV6-5
abundance: once
len: 15
j_gene: TRBJ2-5
d_gene: TRBD1
CDR3nt: TGTGCCAGCAGTCCCTTTACAGGGGGCTCGGAGACCCAGTACTTC
CDR3aa: CASSPFTGGSETQYF

v_gene: TRBV6-5
abundance: NA
len: 15
j_gene: TRBJ1-2
d_gene: TRBD1
CDR3nt: TGTGCCAGCATCGGGACAGGGGGAGGGTACTATGGCTACACCTTC
CDR3aa: CASIGTGGGYYGYTF

v_gene: TRBV13
abundance: NA
len: 14
j_gene: TRBJ2-7
d_gene: TRBD1
CDR3nt: TGTGCCAGCAGCTATATAACGACAGGGCACGAGCAGTACTTC
CDR3aa: CASSYITTGHEQYF

v_gene: TRBV5-6
abundance: NA
len: 15
j_gene: TRBJ1-4
d_gene: TRBD1
CDR3nt: TGTGCCAGCAGCTTAGGACAGGACCCTAATGAAAAACTGTTTTTT
CDR3aa: CASSLGQDPNEKLFF

v_gene: TRBV29-1
abundance: NA
len: 14
j_gene: TRBJ2-3
d_gene: NA
CDR3nt: TGCAGCGTTCTAGGTGTGGGGGCAGCAGATACGCAGTATTTT
CDR3aa: CSVLGVGAADTQYF

v_gene: TRBV13
abundance: NA
len: 15
j_gene: TRBJ2-3
d_gene: TRBD2
CDR3nt: TGTGCCAGCAGCTTGGCTAGCGGCAACACAGATACGCAGTATTTT
CDR3aa: CASSLASGNTDTQYF

v_gene: TRBV2
abundance: NA
len: 14
j_gene: TRBJ1-6
d_gene: NA
CDR3nt: TGTGCCAGCAGAGAGGGTTACTATAATTCACCCCTCCACTTT
CDR3aa: CASREGYYNSPLHF

v_gene: TRBV6-5
abundance: NA
len: 16
j_gene: TRBJ1-1
d_gene: TRBD1
CDR3nt: TGTGCCAGCAGTTACGACAGGGGATCAATGAACACTGAAGCTTTCTTT
CDR3aa: CASSYDRGSMNTEAFF

v_gene: TRBV7-3
abundance: few
len: 13
j_gene: TRBJ1-2
d_gene: NA
CDR3nt: TGTGCCAGCAGCTTAGATTCTAGGAATGGCTACACCTTC
CDR3aa: CASSLDSRNGYTF

v_gene: TRBV6-5
abundance: once
len: 15
j_gene: TRBJ1-6
d_gene: NA
CDR3nt: TGTGCCAGCAGTCCCACGGGGGCGCCTAATTCACCCCTCCACTTT
CDR3aa: CASSPTGAPNSPLHF

v_gene: TRBV6-5
abundance: medium-sized
len: 13
j_gene: TRBJ2-1
d_gene: NA
CDR3nt: TGTGCCAGCAGTTACGATAGCGGCAATGAGCAGTTCTTC
CDR3aa: CASSYDSGNEQFF

v_gene: TRBV7-7
abundance: NA
len: 13
j_gene: TRBJ2-1
d_gene: NA
CDR3nt: TGTGCCAGCAGCGAGAGTCTTTACAATGAGCAGTTCTTC
CDR3aa: CASSESLYNEQFF

v_gene: TRBV7-6
abundance: few
len: 18
j_gene: TRBJ2-2
d_gene: TRBD2
CDR3nt: TGTGCCAGCAGCTTAAAGGGACTAGCGGGGGTCAACACCGGGGAGCTGTTTTTT
CDR3aa: CASSLKGLAGVNTGELFF

v_gene: TRBV7-6
abundance: NA
len: 16
j_gene: TRBJ2-3
d_gene: TRBD1
CDR3nt: TGTGCCAGCAGCTTAGGTGCTGACAGGGGTCCAGATACGCAGTATTTT
CDR3aa: CASSLGADRGPDTQYF

v_gene: TRBV28
abundance: NA
len: 19
j_gene: TRBJ2-3
d_gene: NA
CDR3nt: TGTGCCAGCAGTGCAGCCGGGGCTCTATTAATTTCTAGCACAGATACGCAGTATTTT
CDR3aa: CASSAAGALLISSTDTQYF

v_gene: TRBV2
abundance: NA
len: 14
j_gene: TRBJ1-5
d_gene: NA
CDR3nt: TGTGCCAGCAGTGACCAGGGTTGGGATCAGCCCCAGCATTTT
CDR3aa: CASSDQGWDQPQHF

v_gene: TRBV5-1
abundance: NA
len: 15
j_gene: TRBJ2-5
d_gene: NA
CDR3nt: TGCGCCAGCGAGGAAGGAGTAGCAGTAAAAGAGACCCAGTACTTC
CDR3aa: CASEEGVAVKETQYF